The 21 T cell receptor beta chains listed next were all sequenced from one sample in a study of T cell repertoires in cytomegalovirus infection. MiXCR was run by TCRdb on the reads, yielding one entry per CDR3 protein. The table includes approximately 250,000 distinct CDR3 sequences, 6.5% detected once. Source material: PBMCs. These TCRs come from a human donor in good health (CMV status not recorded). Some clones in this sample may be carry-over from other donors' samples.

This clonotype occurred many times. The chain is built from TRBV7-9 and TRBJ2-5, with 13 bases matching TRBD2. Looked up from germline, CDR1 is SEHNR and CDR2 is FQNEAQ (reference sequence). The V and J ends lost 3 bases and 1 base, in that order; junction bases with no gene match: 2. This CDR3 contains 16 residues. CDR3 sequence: CASSFGLAGAQETQYF. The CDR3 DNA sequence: TGTGCCAGCAGCTTCGGACTAGCGGGGGCCCAAGAGACCCAGTACTTC. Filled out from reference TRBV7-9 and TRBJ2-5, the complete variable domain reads DTGVSQNPRHKITKRGQNVTFRCDPISEHNRLYWYRQTLGQGPEFLTYFQNEAQLEKSRLLSDRFSAERPKGSFSTLEIQRTEQGDSAMYLCASSFGLAGAQETQYFGPGTRLLVL.

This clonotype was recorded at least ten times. The CDR3 loop is CASSFLTGLKGTGELFF. CDR3 coding DNA: TGTGCCAGCAGCTTTTTAACGGGGCTAAAGGGCACCGGGGAGCTGTTTTTT. This chain uses TRBV7-2 with TRBJ2-2; D tentatively reads TRBD1 or TRBD2 (5 bases each). The CDR3 covers 17 residues. The germline V and J ends were trimmed by 3 bases and 4 bases, with 18 bases remaining between them. Germline-derived CDR1 and CDR2 are SGHTA and FQGNSA. Using reference TRBV7-2 and TRBJ2-2 for the parts outside the CDR3, the full variable domain is GAGVSQSPSNKVTEKGKDVELRCDPISGHTALYWYRQSLGQGLEFLIYFQGNSAPDKSGLPSDRFSAERTGGSVSTLTIQRTQQEDSAVYLCASSFLTGLKGTGELFFGEGSRLTVL.

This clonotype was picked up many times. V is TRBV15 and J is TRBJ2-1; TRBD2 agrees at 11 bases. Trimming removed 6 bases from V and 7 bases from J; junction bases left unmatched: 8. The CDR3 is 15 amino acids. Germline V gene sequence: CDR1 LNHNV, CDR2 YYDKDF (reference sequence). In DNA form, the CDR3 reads TGTGCCACCAGGAGGCCGGGACTAGCGGTAAATGAGCAGTTCTTC. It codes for CATRRPGLAVNEQFF.

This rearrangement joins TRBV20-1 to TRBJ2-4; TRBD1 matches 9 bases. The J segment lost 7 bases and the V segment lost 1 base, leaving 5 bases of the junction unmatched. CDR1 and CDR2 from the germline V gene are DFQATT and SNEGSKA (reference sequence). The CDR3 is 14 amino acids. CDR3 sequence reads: CSARGTGEGNIQYF. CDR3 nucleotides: TGCAGTGCTAGAGGGACAGGGGAAGGGAACATTCAGTACTTC.

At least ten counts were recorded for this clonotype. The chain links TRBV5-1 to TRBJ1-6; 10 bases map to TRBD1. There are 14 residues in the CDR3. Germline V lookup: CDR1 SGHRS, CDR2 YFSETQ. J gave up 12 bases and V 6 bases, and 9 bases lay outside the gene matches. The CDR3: CASTSGTGEEPLHF. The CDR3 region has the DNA TGCGCCAGCACCTCCGGGACAGGGGAGGAACCCCTCCACTTT.

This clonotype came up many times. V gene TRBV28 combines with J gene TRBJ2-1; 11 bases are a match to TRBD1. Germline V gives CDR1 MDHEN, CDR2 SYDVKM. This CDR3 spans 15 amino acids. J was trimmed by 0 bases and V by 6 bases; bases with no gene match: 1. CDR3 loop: CASRGTGGSYNEQFF. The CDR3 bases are TGTGCCAGCAGGGGGACAGGGGGCTCCTACAATGAGCAGTTCTTC.

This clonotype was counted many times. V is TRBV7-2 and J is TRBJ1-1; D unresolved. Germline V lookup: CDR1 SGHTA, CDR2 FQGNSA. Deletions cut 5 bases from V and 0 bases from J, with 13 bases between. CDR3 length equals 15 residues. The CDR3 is CASSPLTTLNTEAFF. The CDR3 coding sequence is TGTGCCAGCAGCCCCTTGACGACTCTGAACACTGAAGCTTTCTTT.

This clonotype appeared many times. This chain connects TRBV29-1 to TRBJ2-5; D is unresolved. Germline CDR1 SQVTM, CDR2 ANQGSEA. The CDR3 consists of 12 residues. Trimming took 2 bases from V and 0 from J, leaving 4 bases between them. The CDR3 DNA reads TGCAGCGTTGAAATCGACCAAGAGACCCAGTACTTC. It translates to CSVEIDQETQYF.

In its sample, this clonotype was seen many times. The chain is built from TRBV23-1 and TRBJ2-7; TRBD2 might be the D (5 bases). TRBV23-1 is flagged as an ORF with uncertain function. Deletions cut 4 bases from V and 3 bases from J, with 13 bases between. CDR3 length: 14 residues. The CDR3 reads CASSPPGSYYEQYF. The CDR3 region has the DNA TGCGCCAGCAGTCCCCCGGGATCCTACTACGAGCAGTACTTC.

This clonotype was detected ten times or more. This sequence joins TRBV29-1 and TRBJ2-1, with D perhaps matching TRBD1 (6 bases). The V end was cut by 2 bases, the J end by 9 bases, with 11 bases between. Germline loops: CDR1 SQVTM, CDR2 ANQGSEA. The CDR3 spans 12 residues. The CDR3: CSVESGDGEQFF. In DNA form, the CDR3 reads TGCAGCGTTGAATCAGGGGACGGTGAGCAGTTCTTC.

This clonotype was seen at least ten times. This CDR3 is CASSPDLAGGQDTQYF. The CDR3 DNA reads as TGTGCCAGCAGCCCGGACCTAGCGGGGGGGCAAGATACGCAGTATTTT. The genes are TRBV3-1 and TRBJ2-3, with TRBD2 matching over 12 bases. This CDR3 is built from 16 residues. Germline trimming cut 4 bases from V and 5 bases from J; bases unmatched to any gene: 7. The germline V gene has CDR1 LGHDT and CDR2 YNNKEL (reference sequence).

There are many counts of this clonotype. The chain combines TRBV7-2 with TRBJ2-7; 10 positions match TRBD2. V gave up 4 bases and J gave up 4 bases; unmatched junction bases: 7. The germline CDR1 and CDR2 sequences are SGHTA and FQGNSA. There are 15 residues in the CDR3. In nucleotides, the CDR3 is TGTGCCAGCAGCTATAGCGGGGGGACCAGTTACGAGCAGTACTTC. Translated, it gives CASSYSGGTSYEQYF.

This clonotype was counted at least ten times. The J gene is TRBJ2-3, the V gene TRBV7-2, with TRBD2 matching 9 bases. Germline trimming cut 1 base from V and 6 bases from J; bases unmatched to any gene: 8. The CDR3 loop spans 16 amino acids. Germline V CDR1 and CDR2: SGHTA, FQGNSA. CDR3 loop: CASSLGLAGILDTQYF. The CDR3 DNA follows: TGTGCCAGCAGCTTAGGGCTAGCGGGGATTTTGGATACGCAGTATTTT.

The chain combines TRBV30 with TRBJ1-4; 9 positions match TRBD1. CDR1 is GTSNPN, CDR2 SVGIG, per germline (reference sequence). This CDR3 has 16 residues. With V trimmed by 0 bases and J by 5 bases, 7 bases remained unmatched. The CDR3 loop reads CAWSVGTGGENEKLFF. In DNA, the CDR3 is TGTGCCTGGAGTGTAGGCACAGGGGGCGAAAATGAAAAACTGTTTTTT.

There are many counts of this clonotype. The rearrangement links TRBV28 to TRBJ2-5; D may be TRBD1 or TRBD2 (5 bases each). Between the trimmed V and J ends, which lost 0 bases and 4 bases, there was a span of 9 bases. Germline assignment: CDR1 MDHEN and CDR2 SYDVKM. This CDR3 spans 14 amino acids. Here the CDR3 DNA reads TGTGCCAGCAGTTTATGGGGGGAAGTAGAGACCCAGTACTTC. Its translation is CASSLWGEVETQYF.

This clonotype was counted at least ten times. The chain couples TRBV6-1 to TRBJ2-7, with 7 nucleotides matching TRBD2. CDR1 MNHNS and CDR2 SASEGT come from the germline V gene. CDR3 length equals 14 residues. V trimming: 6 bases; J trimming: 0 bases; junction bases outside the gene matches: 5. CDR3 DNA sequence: TGTGCCAGCAGCAGGGACTACCTCTCCTACGAGCAGTACTTC. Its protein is CASSRDYLSYEQYF.

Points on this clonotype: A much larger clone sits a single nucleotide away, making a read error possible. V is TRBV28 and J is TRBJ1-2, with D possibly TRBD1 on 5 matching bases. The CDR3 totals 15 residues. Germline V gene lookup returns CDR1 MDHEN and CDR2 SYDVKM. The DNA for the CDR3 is TGTGTCAGCAGTTCAGACTCCGGGGCCGAGTTTAGCTACACCTTC. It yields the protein CVSSSDSGAEFSYTF.

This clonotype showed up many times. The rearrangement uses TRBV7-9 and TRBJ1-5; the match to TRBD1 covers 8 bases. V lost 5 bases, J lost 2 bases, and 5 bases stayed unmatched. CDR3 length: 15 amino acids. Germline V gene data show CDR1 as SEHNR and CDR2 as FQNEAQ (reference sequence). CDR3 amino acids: CASSVQGGGNQPQHF. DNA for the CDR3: TGTGCCAGCAGCGTACAGGGGGGGGGCAATCAGCCCCAGCATTTT.

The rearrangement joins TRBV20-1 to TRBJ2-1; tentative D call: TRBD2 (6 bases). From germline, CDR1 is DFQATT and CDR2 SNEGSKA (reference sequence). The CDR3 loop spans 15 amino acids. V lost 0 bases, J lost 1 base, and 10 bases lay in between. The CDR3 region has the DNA TGCAGTGCTAGAGAACCGGGGGATTCCTACAATGAGCAGTTCTTC. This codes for CSAREPGDSYNEQFF.

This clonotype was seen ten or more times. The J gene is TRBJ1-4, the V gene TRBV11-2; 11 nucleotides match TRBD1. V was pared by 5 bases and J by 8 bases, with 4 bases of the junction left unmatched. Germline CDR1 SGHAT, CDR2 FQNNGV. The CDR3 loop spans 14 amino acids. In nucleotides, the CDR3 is TGTGCCAGCAGCCCAGGACAGGGGGCGGAAAAACTGTTTTTT. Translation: CASSPGQGAEKLFF.

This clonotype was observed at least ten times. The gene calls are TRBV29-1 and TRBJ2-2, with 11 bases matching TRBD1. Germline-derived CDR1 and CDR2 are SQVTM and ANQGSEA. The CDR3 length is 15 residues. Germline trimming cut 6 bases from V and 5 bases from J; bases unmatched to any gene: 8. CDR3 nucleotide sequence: TGCAGCGTGTCCGGACAGGGGGCGCGTACCGGGGAGCTGTTTTTT. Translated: CSVSGQGARTGELFF.